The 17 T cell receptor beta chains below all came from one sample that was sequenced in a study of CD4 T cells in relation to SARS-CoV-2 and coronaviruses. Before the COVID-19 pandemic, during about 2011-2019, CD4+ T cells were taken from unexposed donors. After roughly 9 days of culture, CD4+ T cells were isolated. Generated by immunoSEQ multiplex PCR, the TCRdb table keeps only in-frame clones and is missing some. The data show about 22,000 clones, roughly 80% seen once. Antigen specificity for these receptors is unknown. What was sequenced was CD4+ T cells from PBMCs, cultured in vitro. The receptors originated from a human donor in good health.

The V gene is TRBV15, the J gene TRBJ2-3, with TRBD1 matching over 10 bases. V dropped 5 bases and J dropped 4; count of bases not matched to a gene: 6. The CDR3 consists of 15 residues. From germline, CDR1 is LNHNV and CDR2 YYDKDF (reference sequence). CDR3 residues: CATSGLGQGADTQYF. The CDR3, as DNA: TGTGCCACCAGCGGATTAGGACAGGGGGCAGATACGCAGTATTTT. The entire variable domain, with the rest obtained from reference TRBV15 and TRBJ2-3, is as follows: DAMVIQNPRYQVTQFGKPVTLSCSQTLNHNVMYWYQQKSSQAPKLLFHYYDKDFNNEADTPDNFQSRRPNTSFCFLDIRSPGLGDTAMYLCATSGLGQGADTQYFGPGTRLTVL.

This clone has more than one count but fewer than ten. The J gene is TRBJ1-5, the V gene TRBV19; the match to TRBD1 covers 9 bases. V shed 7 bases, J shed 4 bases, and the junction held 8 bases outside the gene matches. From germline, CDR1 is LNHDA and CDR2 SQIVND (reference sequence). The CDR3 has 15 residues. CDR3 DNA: TGTGCCAGTACTACCCTGGACAGGGGTAATCAGCCCCAGCATTTT. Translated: CASTTLDRGNQPQHF.

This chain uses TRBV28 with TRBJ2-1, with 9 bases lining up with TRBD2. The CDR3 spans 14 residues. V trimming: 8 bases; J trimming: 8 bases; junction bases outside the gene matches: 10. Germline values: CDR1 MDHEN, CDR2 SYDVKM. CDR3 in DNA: TGTGCCAGCGCTTTAGCGGGAGTATTGTATGAGCAGTTCTTC. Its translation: CASALAGVLYEQFF. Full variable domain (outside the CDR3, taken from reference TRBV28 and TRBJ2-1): DVKVTQSSRYLVKRTGEKVFLECVQDMDHENMFWYRQDPGLGLRLIYFSYDVKMKEKGDIPEGYSVSREKKERFSLILESASTNQTSMYLCASALAGVLYEQFFGPGTRLTVL.

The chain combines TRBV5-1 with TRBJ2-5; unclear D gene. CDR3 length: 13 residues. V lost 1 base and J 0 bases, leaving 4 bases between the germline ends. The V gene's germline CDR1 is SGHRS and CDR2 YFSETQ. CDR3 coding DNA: TGCGCCAGCAGCTTGCAGGACCAAGAGACCCAGTACTTC. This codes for CASSLQDQETQYF.

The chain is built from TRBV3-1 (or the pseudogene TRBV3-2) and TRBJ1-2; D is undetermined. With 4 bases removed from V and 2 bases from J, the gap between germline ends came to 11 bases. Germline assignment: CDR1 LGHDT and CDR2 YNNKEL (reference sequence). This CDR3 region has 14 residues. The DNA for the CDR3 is TGTGCCAGCAGCCCGTTAAACAGAAACTATGGCTACACCTTC. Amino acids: CASSPLNRNYGYTF.

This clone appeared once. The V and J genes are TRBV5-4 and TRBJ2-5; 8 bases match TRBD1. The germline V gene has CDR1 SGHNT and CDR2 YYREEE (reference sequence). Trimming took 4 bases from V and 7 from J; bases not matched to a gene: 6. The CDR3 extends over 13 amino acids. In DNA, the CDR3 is TGTGCCAGCAGCCTTGACAGGGGAGGGACCCAGTACTTC. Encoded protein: CASSLDRGGTQYF.

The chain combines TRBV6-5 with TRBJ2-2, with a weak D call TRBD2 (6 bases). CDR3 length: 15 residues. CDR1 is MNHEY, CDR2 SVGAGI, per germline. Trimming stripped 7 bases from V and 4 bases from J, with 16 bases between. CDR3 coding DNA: TGTGCCAGCAACGACCGGGACTTGCTCACCGGGGAGCTGTTTTTT. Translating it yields CASNDRDLLTGELFF.

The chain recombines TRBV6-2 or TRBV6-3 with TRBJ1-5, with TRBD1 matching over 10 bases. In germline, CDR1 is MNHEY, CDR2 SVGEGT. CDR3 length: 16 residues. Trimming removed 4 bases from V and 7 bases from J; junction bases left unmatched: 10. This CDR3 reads CASSSVRDRGHQPQHF. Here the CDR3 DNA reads TGTGCCAGCAGTTCAGTCCGGGACAGGGGCCACCAGCCCCAGCATTTT.

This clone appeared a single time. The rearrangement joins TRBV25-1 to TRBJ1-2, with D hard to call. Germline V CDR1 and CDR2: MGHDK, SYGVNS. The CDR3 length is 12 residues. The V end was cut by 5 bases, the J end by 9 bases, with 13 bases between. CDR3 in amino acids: CASSFSQESYTF. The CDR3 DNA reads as TGTGCCAGCAGTTTCAGCCAGGAGAGCTACACCTTC.

For the CDR3, the DNA is TGTGCCAGTAGTGATGGGGGCTCTGGGGCCAACGTCCTGACTTTC. Protein sequence: CASSDGGSGANVLTF. This chain uses TRBV19 with TRBJ2-6; D may correspond to TRBD1 or TRBD2 (5 bases each). The V and J ends lost 5 bases and 0 bases respectively, with 8 bases between them. Germline CDR1 and CDR2: LNHDA and SQIVND (reference sequence). This CDR3 region has 15 residues.

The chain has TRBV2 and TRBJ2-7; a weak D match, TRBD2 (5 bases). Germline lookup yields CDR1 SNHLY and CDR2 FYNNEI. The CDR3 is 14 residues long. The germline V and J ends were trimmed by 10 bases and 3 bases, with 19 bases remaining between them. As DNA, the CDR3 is TGTGCCACCAGACTCGAGGCGGAGGACTACGAGCAGTACTTC. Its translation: CATRLEAEDYEQYF.

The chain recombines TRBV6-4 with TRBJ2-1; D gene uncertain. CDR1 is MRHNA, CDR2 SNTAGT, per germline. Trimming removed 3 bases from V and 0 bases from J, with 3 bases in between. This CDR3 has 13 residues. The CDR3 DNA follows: TGTGCCAGCAGTGAGGGCTCCTACAATGAGCAGTTCTTC. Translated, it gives CASSEGSYNEQFF.

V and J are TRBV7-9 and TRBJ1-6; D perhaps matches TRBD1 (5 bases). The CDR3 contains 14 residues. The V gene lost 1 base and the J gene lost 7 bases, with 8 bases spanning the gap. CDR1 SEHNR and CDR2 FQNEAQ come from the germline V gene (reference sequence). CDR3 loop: CASSLGTGNSPLHF. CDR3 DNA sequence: TGTGCCAGCAGCTTAGGCACAGGAAATTCACCCCTCCACTTT.

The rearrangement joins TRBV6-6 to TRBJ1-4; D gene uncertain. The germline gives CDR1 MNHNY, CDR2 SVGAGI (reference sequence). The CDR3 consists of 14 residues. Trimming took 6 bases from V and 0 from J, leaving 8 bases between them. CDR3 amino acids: CASRVTTTNEKLFF. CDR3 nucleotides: TGTGCCAGCAGGGTAACAACAACTAATGAAAAACTGTTTTTT.

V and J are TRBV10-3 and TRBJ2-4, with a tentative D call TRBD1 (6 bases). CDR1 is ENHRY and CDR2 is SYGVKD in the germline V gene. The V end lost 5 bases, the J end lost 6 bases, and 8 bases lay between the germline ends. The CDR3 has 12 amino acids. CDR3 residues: CAISQDRNIQYF. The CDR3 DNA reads TGTGCCATCAGTCAGGACAGAAACATTCAGTACTTC.

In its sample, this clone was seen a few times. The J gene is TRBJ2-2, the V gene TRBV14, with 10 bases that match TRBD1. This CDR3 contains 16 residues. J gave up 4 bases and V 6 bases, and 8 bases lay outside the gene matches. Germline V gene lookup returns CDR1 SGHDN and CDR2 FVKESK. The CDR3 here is CASRLDRGPGTGELFF. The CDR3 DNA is TGTGCCAGCAGACTTGACAGGGGGCCGGGCACCGGGGAGCTGTTTTTT.

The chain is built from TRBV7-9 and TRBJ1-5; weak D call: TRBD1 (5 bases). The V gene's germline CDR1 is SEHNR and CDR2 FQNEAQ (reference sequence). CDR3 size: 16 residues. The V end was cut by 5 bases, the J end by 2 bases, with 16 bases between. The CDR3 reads CASSQVGQGGNQPQHF. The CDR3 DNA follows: TGTGCCAGCAGCCAGGTGGGGCAGGGCGGCAATCAGCCCCAGCATTTT.